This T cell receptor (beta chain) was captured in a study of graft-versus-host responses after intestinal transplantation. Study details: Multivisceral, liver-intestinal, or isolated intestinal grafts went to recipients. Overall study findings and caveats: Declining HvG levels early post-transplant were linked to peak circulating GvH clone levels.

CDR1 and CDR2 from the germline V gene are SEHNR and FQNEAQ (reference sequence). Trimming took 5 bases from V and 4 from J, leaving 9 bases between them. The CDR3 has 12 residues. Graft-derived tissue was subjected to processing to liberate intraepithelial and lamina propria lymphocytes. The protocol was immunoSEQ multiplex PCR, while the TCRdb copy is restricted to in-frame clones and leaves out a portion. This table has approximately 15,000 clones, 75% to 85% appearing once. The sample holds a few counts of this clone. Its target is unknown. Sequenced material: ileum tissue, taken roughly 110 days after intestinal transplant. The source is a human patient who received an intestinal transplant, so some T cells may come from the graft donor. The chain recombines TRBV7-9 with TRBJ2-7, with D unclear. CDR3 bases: TGTGCCAGCAGCCAGCAAGGTTACGAGCAGTACTTC. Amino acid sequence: CASSQQGYEQYF.